This T cell receptor (beta chain) was observed in a study of beta chain features in type 1 diabetes. Reverse transcribing all isolated RNA meant expressed TCRB transcripts were sequenced. Produced via immunoSEQ multiplex PCR; TCRdb's table is partial and in-frame only. The sample contains around 250,000 clones, 25% to 35% of which appear only once. CDR3 length: 14 residues. The V and J ends lost 2 bases and 0 bases respectively, with 10 bases between them. Germline V gene lookup returns CDR1 GTSNPN and CDR2 SVGIG (reference sequence). Once sorted, every population was more than 98% pure. The receptor was derived from a man under 40 in good health. The sequenced material came from central memory CD4+ T cells from blood. The rearrangement uses TRBV30 and TRBJ1-1; the D gene is possibly TRBD1 (6 bases). As DNA, the CDR3 is TGTGCCTGGAGTTTAGGACAGATGAACACTGAAGCTTTCTTT. As protein: CAWSLGQMNTEAFF.